The sequence of this T cell receptor beta chain was determined in a study of T cell responses to AZD1222 COVID-19 vaccine. The table came from immunoSEQ multiplex PCR; TCRdb's copy has only in-frame clones and leaves some out. The table has 120,000 to 150,000 clones, around 93% seen once. The CDR3 has 13 amino acids. Germline V CDR1 and CDR2: MRHNA, SNTAGT. Between the trimmed V and J ends, which lost 5 bases and 0 bases, there was a span of 7 bases. J is TRBJ1-1 and V is TRBV6-4; D is undetermined. The sequencing used peripheral blood, collected on day 0 of AZD1222 vaccination. The receptor was derived from an adult in good health. The CDR3, as DNA: TGTGCCAGCAGTTCTCAGATGAACACTGAAGCTTTCTTT. Amino acid sequence: CASSSQMNTEAFF.